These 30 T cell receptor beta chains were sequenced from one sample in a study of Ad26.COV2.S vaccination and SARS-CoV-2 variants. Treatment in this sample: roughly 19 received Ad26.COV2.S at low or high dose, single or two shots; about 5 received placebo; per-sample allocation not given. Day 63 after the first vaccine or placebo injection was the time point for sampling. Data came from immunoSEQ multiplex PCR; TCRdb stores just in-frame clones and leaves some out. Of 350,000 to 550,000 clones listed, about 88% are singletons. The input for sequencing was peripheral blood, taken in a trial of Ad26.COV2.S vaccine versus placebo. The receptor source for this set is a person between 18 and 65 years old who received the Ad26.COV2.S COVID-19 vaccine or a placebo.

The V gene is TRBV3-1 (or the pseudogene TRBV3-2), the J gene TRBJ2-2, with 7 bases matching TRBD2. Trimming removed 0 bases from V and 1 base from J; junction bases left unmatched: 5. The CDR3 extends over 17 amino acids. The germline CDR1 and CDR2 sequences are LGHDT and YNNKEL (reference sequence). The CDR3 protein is CASSQDRERGNTGELFF. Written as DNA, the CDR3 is TGTGCCAGCAGCCAAGATAGGGAGCGGGGGAACACCGGGGAGCTGTTTTTT.

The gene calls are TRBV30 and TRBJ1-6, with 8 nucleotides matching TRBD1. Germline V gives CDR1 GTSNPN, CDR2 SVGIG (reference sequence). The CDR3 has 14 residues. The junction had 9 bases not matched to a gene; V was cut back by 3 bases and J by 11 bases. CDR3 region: CAWRTTGASPPLHF. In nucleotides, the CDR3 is TGTGCCTGGAGGACGACAGGGGCTTCTCCACCCCTCCACTTT. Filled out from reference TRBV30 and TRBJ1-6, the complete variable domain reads SQTIHQWPATLVQPVGSPLSLECTVEGTSNPNLYWYRQAAGRGLQLLFYSVGIGQISSEVPQNLSASRPQDRQFILSSKKLLLSDSGFYLCAWRTTGASPPLHFGNGTRLTVT.

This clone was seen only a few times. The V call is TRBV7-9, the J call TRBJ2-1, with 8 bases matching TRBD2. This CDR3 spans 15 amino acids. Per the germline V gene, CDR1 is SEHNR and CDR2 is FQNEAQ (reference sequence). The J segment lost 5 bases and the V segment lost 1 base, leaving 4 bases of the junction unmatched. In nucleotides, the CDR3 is TGTGCCAGCAGCTTAGAACTAGCGGTTAACAATGAGCAGTTCTTC. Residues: CASSLELAVNNEQFF.

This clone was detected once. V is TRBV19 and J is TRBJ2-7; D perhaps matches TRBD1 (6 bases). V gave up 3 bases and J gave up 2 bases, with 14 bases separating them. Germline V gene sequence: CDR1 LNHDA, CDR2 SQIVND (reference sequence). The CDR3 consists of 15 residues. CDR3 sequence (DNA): TGTGCCAGTAGTATGGCCCCTGGACAGACCTACGAGCAGTACTTC. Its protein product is CASSMAPGQTYEQYF.

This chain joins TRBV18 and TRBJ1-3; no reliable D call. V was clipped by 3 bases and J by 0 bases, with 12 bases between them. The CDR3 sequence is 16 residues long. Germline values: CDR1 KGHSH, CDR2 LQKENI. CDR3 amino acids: CASSPEARGSGNTIYF. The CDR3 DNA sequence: TGTGCCAGCTCACCCGAAGCCCGAGGCTCTGGAAACACCATATATTTT.

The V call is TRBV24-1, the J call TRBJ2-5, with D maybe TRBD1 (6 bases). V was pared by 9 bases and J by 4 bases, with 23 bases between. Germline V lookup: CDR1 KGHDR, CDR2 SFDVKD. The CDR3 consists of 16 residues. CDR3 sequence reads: CATATVKMGAGETQYF. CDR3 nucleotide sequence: TGTGCCACCGCTACAGTTAAGATGGGGGCTGGAGAGACCCAGTACTTC.

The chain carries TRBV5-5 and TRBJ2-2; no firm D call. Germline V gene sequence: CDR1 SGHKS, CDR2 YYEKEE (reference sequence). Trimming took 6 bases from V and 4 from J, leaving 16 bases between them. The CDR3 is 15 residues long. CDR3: CASTVLRSGTGELFF. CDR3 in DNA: TGTGCCAGCACCGTATTGCGGTCGGGCACCGGGGAGCTGTTTTTT. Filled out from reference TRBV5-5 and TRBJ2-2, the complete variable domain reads DAGVTQSPTHLIKTRGQQVTLRCSPISGHKSVSWYQQVLGQGPQFIFQYYEKEERGRGNFPDRFSARQFPNYSSELNVNALLLGDSALYLCASTVLRSGTGELFFGEGSRLTVL.

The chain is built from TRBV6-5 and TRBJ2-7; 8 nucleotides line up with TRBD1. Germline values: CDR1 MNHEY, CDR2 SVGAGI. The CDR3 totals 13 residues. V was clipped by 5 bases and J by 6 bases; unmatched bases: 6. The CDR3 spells CASSITQGGEQYV. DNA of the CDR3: TGTGCCAGCAGTATTACACAGGGGGGCGAGCAGTACGTC.

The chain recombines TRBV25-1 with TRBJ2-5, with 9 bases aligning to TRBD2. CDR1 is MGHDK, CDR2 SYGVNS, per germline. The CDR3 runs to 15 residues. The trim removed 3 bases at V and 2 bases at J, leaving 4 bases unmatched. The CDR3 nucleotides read TGTGCCAGCAGTGACATGCGGGGGGGTCAAGAGACCCAGTACTTC. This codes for CASSDMRGGQETQYF.

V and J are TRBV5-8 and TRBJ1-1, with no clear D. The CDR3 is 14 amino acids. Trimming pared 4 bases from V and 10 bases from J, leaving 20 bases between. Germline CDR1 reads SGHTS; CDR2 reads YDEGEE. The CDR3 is CASSRLLSPPVAFF. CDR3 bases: TGTGCCAGCAGCCGCCTACTATCCCCGCCCGTAGCTTTCTTT. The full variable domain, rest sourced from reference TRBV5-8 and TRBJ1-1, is EAGVTQSPTHLIKTRGQQATLRCSPISGHTSVYWYQQALGLGLQFLLWYDEGEERNRGNFPPRFSGRQFPNYSSELNVNALELEDSALYLCASSRLLSPPVAFFGQGTRLTVV.

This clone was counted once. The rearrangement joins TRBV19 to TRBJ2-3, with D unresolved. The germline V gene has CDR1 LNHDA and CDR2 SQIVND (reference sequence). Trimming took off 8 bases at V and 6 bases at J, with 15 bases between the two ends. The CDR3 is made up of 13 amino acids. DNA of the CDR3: TGTGCCAGTTCCCCATCCCTTGAGGATACGCAGTATTTT. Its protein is CASSPSLEDTQYF.

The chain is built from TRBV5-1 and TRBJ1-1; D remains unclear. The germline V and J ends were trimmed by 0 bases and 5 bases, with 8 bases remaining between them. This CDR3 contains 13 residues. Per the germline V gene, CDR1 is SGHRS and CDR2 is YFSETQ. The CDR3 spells CASSLEGQTEAFF. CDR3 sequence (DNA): TGCGCCAGCAGCTTGGAAGGGCAGACTGAAGCTTTCTTT. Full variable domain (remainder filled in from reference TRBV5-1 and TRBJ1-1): KAGVTQTPRYLIKTRGQQVTLSCSPISGHRSVSWYQQTPGQGLQFLFEYFSETQRNKGNFPGRFSGRQFSNSRSEMNVSTLELGDSALYLCASSLEGQTEAFFGQGTRLTVV.

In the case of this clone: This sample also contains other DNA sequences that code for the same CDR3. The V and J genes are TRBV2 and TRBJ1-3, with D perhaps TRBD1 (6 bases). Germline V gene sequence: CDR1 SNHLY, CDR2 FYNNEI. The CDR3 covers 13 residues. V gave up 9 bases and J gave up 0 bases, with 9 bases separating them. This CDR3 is CARRDTSGNTIYF. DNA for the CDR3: TGTGCCAGAAGGGACACCTCTGGAAACACCATATATTTT.

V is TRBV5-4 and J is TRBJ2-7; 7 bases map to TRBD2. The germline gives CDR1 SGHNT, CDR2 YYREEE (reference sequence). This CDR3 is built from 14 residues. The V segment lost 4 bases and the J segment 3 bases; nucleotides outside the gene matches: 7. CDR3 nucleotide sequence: TGTGCCAGCAGCCGCAGCGGGGTATACTACGAGCAGTACTTC. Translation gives CASSRSGVYYEQYF.

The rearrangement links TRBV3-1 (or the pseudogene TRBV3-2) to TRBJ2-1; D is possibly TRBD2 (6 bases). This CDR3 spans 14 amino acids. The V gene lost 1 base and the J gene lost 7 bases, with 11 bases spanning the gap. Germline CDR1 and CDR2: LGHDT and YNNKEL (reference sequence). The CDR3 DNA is TGTGCCAGCAGCCAAGTTCTAGCGTGGAATGAGCAGTTCTTC. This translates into CASSQVLAWNEQFF.

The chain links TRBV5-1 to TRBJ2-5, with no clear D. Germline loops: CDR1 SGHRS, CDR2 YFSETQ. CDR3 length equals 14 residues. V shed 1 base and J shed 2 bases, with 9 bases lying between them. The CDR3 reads CASSLKGVQETQYF. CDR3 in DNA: TGCGCCAGCAGCTTGAAGGGTGTTCAAGAGACCCAGTACTTC.

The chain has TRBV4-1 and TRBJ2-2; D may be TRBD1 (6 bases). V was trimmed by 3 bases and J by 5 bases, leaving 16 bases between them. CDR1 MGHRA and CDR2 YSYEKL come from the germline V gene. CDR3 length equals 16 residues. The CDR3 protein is CASSHPGRGGTGELFF. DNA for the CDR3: TGCGCCAGCAGCCATCCCGGCAGGGGTGGTACCGGGGAGCTGTTTTTT.

Here the CDR3 reads CATSEVGGGEQPQHF. The DNA for the CDR3 is TGTGCCACCAGTGAAGTCGGAGGGGGCGAACAGCCCCAGCATTTT. The chain has TRBV24-1 and TRBJ1-5, with 7 bases lining up with TRBD1. In germline, CDR1 is KGHDR, CDR2 SFDVKD. The trim removed 4 bases at V and 7 bases at J, leaving 9 bases unmatched. The CDR3 length is 15 residues.

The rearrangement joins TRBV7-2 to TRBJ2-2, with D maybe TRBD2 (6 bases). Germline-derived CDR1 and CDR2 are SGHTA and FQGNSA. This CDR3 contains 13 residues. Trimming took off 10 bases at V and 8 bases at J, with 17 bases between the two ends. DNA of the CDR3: TGTGCCACCGGCAGGGCTGCGGGGGGGGAGCTGTTTTTT. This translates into CATGRAAGGELFF.

This CDR3 is CAWDGGPYEQYF. The CDR3 region has the DNA TGTGCCTGGGACGGGGGGCCCTACGAGCAGTACTTC. The chain has TRBV30 and TRBJ2-7; D is possibly TRBD2 (7 bases). V lost 5 bases and J lost 2, with 10 bases in between. Looked up from germline, CDR1 is GTSNPN and CDR2 is SVGIG (reference sequence). This CDR3 region has 12 residues.

The CDR3 DNA reads TGTGCCAGCAGCTTACATGCAGGGGAGGTTGAAAAACTGTTTTTT. It encodes CASSLHAGEVEKLFF. The chain uses TRBV7-9 and TRBJ1-4, with D possibly matching TRBD1 (6 bases). The V gene lost 2 bases and the J gene lost 7 bases, with 14 bases spanning the gap. The germline gives CDR1 SEHNR, CDR2 FQNEAQ (reference sequence). The CDR3 consists of 15 residues.

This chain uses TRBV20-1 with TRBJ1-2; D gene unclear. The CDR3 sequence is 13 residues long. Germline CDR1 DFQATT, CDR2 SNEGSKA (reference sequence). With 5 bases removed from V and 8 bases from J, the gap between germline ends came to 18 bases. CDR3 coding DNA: TGCAGTGCTTGTGACGGGCTGAACTGGGGCTACACCTTC. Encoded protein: CSACDGLNWGYTF.

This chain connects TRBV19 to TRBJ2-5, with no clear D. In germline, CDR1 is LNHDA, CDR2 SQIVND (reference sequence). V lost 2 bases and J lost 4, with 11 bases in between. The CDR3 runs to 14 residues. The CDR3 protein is CASSILGNPETQYF. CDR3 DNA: TGTGCCAGTAGTATATTGGGGAACCCAGAGACCCAGTACTTC. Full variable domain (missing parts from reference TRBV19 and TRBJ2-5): DGGITQSPKYLFRKEGQNVTLSCEQNLNHDAMYWYRQDPGQGLRLIYYSQIVNDFQKGDIAEGYSVSREKKESFPLTVTSAQKNPTAFYLCASSILGNPETQYFGPGTRLLVL.

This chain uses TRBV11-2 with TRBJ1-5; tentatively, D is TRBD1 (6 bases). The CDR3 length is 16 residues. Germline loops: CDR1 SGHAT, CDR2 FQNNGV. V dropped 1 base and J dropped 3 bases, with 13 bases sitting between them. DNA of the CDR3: TGTGCCAGCAGCTTAGCTGGGCCAGGGGCCAATCAGCCCCAGCATTTT. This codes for CASSLAGPGANQPQHF.

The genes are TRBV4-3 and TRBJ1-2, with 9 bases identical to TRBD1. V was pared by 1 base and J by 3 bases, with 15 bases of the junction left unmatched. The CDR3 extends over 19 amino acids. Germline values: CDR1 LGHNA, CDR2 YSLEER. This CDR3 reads CASSQVGRGEDRGYYGYTF. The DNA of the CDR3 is TGCGCCAGCAGCCAAGTGGGGCGGGGCGAGGACAGGGGTTACTATGGCTACACCTTC.

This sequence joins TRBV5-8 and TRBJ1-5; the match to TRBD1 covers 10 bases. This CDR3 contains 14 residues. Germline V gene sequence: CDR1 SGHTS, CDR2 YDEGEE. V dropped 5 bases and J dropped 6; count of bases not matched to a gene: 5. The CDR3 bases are TGTGCCAGCAGTATGGACAGGGGGAGTCAGCCCCAGCATTTT. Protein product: CASSMDRGSQPQHF.

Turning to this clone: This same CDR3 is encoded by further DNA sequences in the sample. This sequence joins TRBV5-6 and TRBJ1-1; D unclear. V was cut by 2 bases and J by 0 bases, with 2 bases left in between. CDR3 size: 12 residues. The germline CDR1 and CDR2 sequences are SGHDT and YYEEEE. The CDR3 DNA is TGTGCCAGCAGCTTCATGAACACTGAAGCTTTCTTT. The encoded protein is CASSFMNTEAFF.

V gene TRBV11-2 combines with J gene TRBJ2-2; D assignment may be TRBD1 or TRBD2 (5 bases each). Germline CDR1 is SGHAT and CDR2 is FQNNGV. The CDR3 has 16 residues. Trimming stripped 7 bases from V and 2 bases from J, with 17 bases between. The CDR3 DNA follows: TGTGCCAGCACCACCCCTCGGGGCGGAAACACCGGGGAGCTGTTTTTT. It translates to CASTTPRGGNTGELFF.

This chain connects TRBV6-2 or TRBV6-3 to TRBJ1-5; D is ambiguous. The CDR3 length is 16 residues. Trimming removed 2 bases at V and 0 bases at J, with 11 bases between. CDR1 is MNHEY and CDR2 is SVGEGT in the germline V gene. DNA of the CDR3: TGTGCCAGCAGTTACCGCACGATGGATAGCAATCAGCCCCAGCATTTT. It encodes CASSYRTMDSNQPQHF.

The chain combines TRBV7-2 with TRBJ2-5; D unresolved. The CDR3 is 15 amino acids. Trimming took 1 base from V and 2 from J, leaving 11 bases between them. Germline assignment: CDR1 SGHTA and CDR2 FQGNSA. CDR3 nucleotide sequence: TGTGCCAGCAGCTTAGGCTATCGGCCTCAAGAGACCCAGTACTTC. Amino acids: CASSLGYRPQETQYF. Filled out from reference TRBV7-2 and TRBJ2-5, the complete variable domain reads GAGVSQSPSNKVTEKGKDVELRCDPISGHTALYWYRQSLGQGLEFLIYFQGNSAPDKSGLPSDRFSAERTGGSVSTLTIQRTQQEDSAVYLCASSLGYRPQETQYFGPGTRLLVL.